The rows below give T cell receptor beta chains drawn from one sample of a study of blood T cell repertoires in COVID-19. Sequencing used immunoSEQ multiplex PCR; TCRdb keeps in-frame clones, though not all of them. The table includes 350,000 to 400,000 clones, around 89% detected once. The specimen was PBMCs or T cells enriched from blood (not recorded which). Receptors originate from a woman aged 30 to 39 with acute COVID-19. Both conserved end residues are part of each CDR3. The D gene is left open where the match is weak. For some rows the clone size is stated as once, few or many, or as a class when expanded; others skip it.

clone_size	j_call	v_call	cdr3_length	d_call	cdr3_aa	cdr3_nt
-	TRBJ1-1	TRBV25-1	18	-	CASSEYIAPPDMNTEAFF	TGTGCCAGCAGTGAATATATTGCCCCCCCAGATATGAACACTGAAGCTTTCTTT
-	TRBJ1-2	TRBV18	13	-	CASSPGPTYGYTF	TGTGCCAGCTCACCAGGGCCCACCTATGGCTACACCTTC
-	TRBJ2-3	TRBV9	16	TRBD2	CASSGLAGGQLDTQYF	TGTGCCAGCAGCGGACTAGCGGGGGGGCAGTTAGATACGCAGTATTTT
-	TRBJ1-5	TRBV2	15	TRBD1	CASSAGQGGSQPQHF	TGTGCCAGCAGTGCGGGACAGGGTGGGAGTCAGCCCCAGCATTTT
-	TRBJ1-4	TRBV4-1	16	TRBD1	CASSQDGGQGYEKLFF	TGCGCCAGCAGCCAAGATGGGGGACAGGGTTATGAAAAACTGTTTTTT
-	TRBJ1-2	TRBV7-8	13	TRBD1	CASSFAGGNGYTF	TGTGCCAGCAGCTTTGCAGGGGGCAATGGCTACACCTTC
-	TRBJ1-4	TRBV6-5	14	-	CASSSTATNEKLFF	TGTGCCAGCAGTTCGACAGCAACTAATGAAAAACTGTTTTTT
-	TRBJ2-5	TRBV29-1	13	TRBD1	CSDTQGAGETQYF	TGCAGCGACACGCAGGGGGCTGGAGAGACCCAGTACTTC
-	TRBJ1-3	TRBV20-1	11	-	CSVLQGVYIYF	TGCAGTGTTCTCCAAGGGGTATACATATATTTT
-	TRBJ2-7	TRBV5-6	17	-	CASSLDPRALRSYEQYF	TGTGCCAGCAGCTTGGATCCCAGGGCCTTACGATCCTACGAGCAGTACTTC
-	TRBJ1-2	TRBV27	15	TRBD1	CASSPGDRLPYGYTF	TGTGCCAGCAGTCCCGGGGACAGGTTGCCCTATGGCTACACCTTC
-	TRBJ1-6	TRBV7-8	19	-	CASSLAVIAGSSYNSPLHF	TGTGCCAGCAGCTTAGCCGTTATTGCAGGAAGCTCCTATAATTCACCCCTCCACTTT
-	TRBJ1-1	TRBV2	15	-	CASRDRGERNTEAFF	TGTGCCAGCAGGGACCGGGGGGAAAGGAACACTGAAGCTTTCTTT
few	TRBJ2-7	TRBV27	14	-	CASSLAGERYEQYF	TGTGCCAGCAGTTTAGCAGGGGAGAGGTACGAGCAGTACTTC
-	TRBJ2-7	TRBV7-2	17	TRBD2	CASSFRLAGFGSYEQYF	TGTGCCAGCAGCTTTCGTCTAGCGGGGTTCGGCTCCTACGAGCAGTACTTC
-	TRBJ2-1	TRBV24-1	16	-	CATSDALPSSYNEQFF	TGTGCCACCAGTGATGCCCTTCCGAGCTCCTACAATGAGCAGTTCTTC
-	TRBJ2-5	TRBV10-1	16	TRBD2	CASSESRGGLGETQYF	TGCGCCAGCAGTGAGTCCCGGGGGGGCCTCGGAGAGACCCAGTACTTC
-	TRBJ2-6	TRBV6-5	15	TRBD1	CASRTGGGGANVLTF	TGTGCCAGCAGGACAGGGGGCGGAGGGGCCAACGTCCTGACTTTC
-	TRBJ1-3	TRBV7-7	15	-	CASSSQANSGNTIYF	TGTGCCAGCAGTTCACAGGCGAACTCTGGAAACACCATATATTTT
-	TRBJ1-3	TRBV19	16	TRBD1	CASSRTAGQSTYTIYF	TGTGCCAGTAGTAGGACCGCGGGACAGTCCACCTACACCATATATTTT
-	TRBJ1-1	TRBV18	17	-	CASSPGRVGSLNTEAFF	TGTGCCAGCTCACCAGGCAGGGTAGGTAGTCTGAACACTGAAGCTTTCTTT
once	TRBJ1-1	TRBV7-2	14	-	CASSLVSGGTEAFF	TGTGCCAGCAGCTTAGTTTCGGGAGGTACTGAAGCTTTCTTT
-	TRBJ1-2	TRBV18	14	-	CASSPPGRNYGYTF	TGTGCCAGCTCACCTCCGGGGAGGAACTATGGCTACACCTTC
-	TRBJ1-6	TRBV6-5	14	-	CASSSRQGAVPLHF	TGTGCCAGCAGTTCTCGACAAGGGGCCGTGCCCCTCCACTTT
-	TRBJ2-1	TRBV12-5	17	TRBD2	CASGSAVAGGLYNEQFF	TGTGCTAGTGGTTCCGCCGTAGCGGGGGGCCTATACAATGAGCAGTTCTTC
-	TRBJ1-1	TRBV19	13	TRBD1	CASSPRQGEGAFF	TGTGCCAGTAGTCCTCGACAGGGGGAGGGTGCTTTCTTT
-	TRBJ1-2	TRBV15	17	TRBD1	CATSRDPLDRGDYGYTF	TGTGCCACCAGCAGGGATCCCTTGGACAGGGGGGACTATGGCTACACCTTC
-	TRBJ2-7	TRBV7-8	15	TRBD2	CASSPLAVSSYEQYF	TGTGCCAGCAGCCCTCTAGCGGTCAGCTCCTACGAGCAGTACTTC
once	TRBJ1-6	TRBV5-1	14	TRBD1	CASSHDRANSPLHF	TGCGCCAGCAGCCACGACAGGGCTAATTCACCCCTCCACTTT
-	TRBJ2-6	TRBV27	13	TRBD2	CASSLAGVNVLTF	TGTGCCAGCAGTTTAGCGGGGGTCAACGTCCTGACTTTC
-	TRBJ1-4	TRBV11-2	14	TRBD1	CASSLWGQGEKLFF	TGTGCCAGCAGCTTATGGGGACAGGGAGAAAAACTGTTTTTT
-	TRBJ1-1	TRBV7-9	14	-	CASSHPREGTEAFF	TGTGCCAGCAGCCACCCCCGAGAGGGCACTGAAGCTTTCTTT
once	TRBJ1-6	TRBV10-2	14	-	CASSETGLDSPLHF	TGCGCCAGCAGTGAAACAGGCCTTGATTCACCCCTCCACTTT
-	TRBJ1-4	TRBV12-3/TRBV12-4	12	-	CASSPLYEKLFF	TGTGCCAGCAGTCCTTTATATGAAAAACTGTTTTTT
-	TRBJ2-3	TRBV6-6	16	-	CASSYNTGGPRDTQYF	TGTGCCAGCAGTTACAATACGGGGGGCCCTAGAGATACGCAGTATTTT
few	TRBJ1-6	TRBV24-1	13	-	CATSARENSPLHF	TGTGCCACCAGTGCTAGGGAGAATTCACCCCTCCACTTT
-	TRBJ2-3	TRBV7-8	13	-	CASSFFSADTQYF	TGTGCCAGCAGCTTTTTTTCGGCAGATACGCAGTATTTT
-	TRBJ2-1	TRBV5-1	17	TRBD2	CASSLIGPGLAGSDQFF	TGCGCCAGCAGCTTGATAGGGCCGGGACTAGCGGGGTCTGATCAGTTCTTC
-	TRBJ1-3	TRBV9	14	-	CASSYGDSGNTIYF	TGTGCCAGCAGCTACGGGGACTCTGGAAACACCATATATTTT
-	TRBJ1-2	TRBV29-1	12	-	CSVVAANYGYTF	TGCAGCGTTGTCGCAGCTAACTATGGCTACACCTTC
-	TRBJ1-5	TRBV19	16	-	CASSIWGDGSNQPQHF	TGTGCCAGTAGTATATGGGGAGATGGGAGCAATCAGCCCCAGCATTTT
-	TRBJ2-7	TRBV6-5	16	-	CASSSPRRENSYEQYF	TGTGCCAGCAGTTCCCCTCGCCGGGAGAACTCCTACGAGCAGTACTTC
-	TRBJ2-1	TRBV5-1	14	-	CASSVASLNNEQFF	TGCGCCAGCAGCGTAGCTAGCCTGAACAATGAGCAGTTCTTC
once	TRBJ1-5	TRBV6-5	15	TRBD1	CASRPYGQGWQPQHF	TGTGCCAGCAGACCCTATGGACAGGGGTGGCAGCCCCAGCATTTT
-	TRBJ1-2	TRBV14	15	TRBD1	CASSQGGTVSYGYTF	TGTGCCAGCAGCCAAGGGGGGACAGTAAGCTATGGCTACACCTTC
-	TRBJ2-2	TRBV5-1	18	TRBD2	CASSLSRAGELWTGELFF	TGCGCCAGCAGCTTGTCGCGAGCGGGGGAATTGTGGACCGGGGAGCTGTTTTTT
-	TRBJ1-3	TRBV4-1	17	-	CASSQGRQGFSGNTIYF	TGCGCCAGCAGCCAAGGACGTCAGGGATTCTCTGGAAACACCATATATTTT
-	TRBJ1-4	TRBV3-1/TRBV3-2	14	TRBD1	CASSAGTDWEKLFF	TGTGCCAGCAGCGCCGGGACAGATTGGGAAAAACTGTTTTTT
-	TRBJ1-4	TRBV6-6	18	-	CASSPRAPPTTTNEKLFF	TGTGCCAGCAGTCCAAGAGCCCCCCCAACCACAACTAATGAAAAACTGTTTTTT
-	TRBJ1-2	TRBV6-5	11	-	CATRAGRGYTF	TGTGCCACCAGGGCAGGGAGGGGCTACACCTTC
few	TRBJ1-6	TRBV30	17	TRBD1	CAWSRSKGTGYNSPLHF	TGTGCCTGGAGTCGTAGCAAAGGGACAGGGTATAATTCACCCCTCCACTTT
-	TRBJ1-2	TRBV7-9	17	TRBD1	CASSLEGLGTGVAGYTF	TGTGCCAGCAGCTTAGAGGGGTTGGGGACAGGGGTTGCTGGCTACACCTTC
-	TRBJ1-5	TRBV7-9	15	-	CASSLEGRASQPQHF	TGTGCCAGCAGCTTAGAGGGCAGGGCAAGCCAGCCCCAGCATTTT
-	TRBJ2-1	TRBV10-3	13	-	CAISGGDYNEQFF	TGTGCCATCAGTGGGGGGGACTACAATGAGCAGTTCTTC
-	TRBJ2-7	TRBV27	14	TRBD1	CASSLRQGLREQYF	TGTGCCAGCAGTTTAAGACAGGGGCTGAGGGAGCAGTACTTC